Presented here are 15 T cell receptor beta chains from one specimen sequenced in a study of cytomegalovirus exposure and HLA in healthy donors. PCR involved 60 Vbeta and 13 Jbeta primers. Some clones are missing from TCRdb's copy, which holds only in-frame ones; the method was immunoSEQ multiplex PCR. The sample shows around 200,000 clones, about four fifths of them seen only once. Input material: PBMCs. All receptors come from a woman in her forties or fifties in good health and CMV-seropositive.

The gene calls are TRBV7-2 and TRBJ2-5, with 8 bases that match TRBD2. This CDR3 is 14 amino acids long. V trimming: 2 bases; J trimming: 5 bases; junction bases outside the gene matches: 4. CDR1 is SGHTA and CDR2 is FQGNSA in the germline V gene. The chain's CDR3 is CASSLHPGGETQYF. DNA for the CDR3: TGTGCCAGCAGCTTACACCCGGGGGGGGAGACCCAGTACTTC. The whole variable domain, remainder taken from reference TRBV7-2 and TRBJ2-5, is GAGVSQSPSNKVTEKGKDVELRCDPISGHTALYWYRQSLGQGLEFLIYFQGNSAPDKSGLPSDRFSAERTGGSVSTLTIQRTQQEDSAVYLCASSLHPGGETQYFGPGTRLLVL.

V and J are TRBV7-9 and TRBJ1-2, with D unclear. The V gene lost 0 bases and the J gene lost 8 bases, with 16 bases spanning the gap. The CDR3 consists of 15 residues. Germline V CDR1 and CDR2: SEHNR, FQNEAQ (reference sequence). CDR3 in amino acids: CASSLALTSREGYTF. CDR3 coding DNA: TGTGCCAGCAGCTTAGCTCTGACAAGCCGGGAAGGCTACACCTTC.

This chain uses TRBV6-1 with TRBJ2-1; D is unclear. The V end was cut by 0 bases, the J end by 2 bases, with 11 bases between. The CDR3 has 16 residues. Germline V gene lookup returns CDR1 MNHNS and CDR2 SASEGT. The CDR3 sequence: CASSEALTNTYNEQFF. CDR3 in DNA: TGTGCCAGCAGTGAAGCGCTTACAAATACCTACAATGAGCAGTTCTTC.

This chain links TRBV19 with TRBJ2-3, with 10 bases fitting TRBD2. This CDR3 is built from 18 residues. Trimming at V came to 3 bases and at J to 2 bases, leaving 11 bases not matched to a gene. Germline V gene lookup returns CDR1 LNHDA and CDR2 SQIVND (reference sequence). CDR3 amino acids: CASSIRALAGEITDTQYF. CDR3 nucleotides: TGTGCCAGTAGTATTAGGGCCCTAGCGGGGGAGATCACAGATACGCAGTATTTT.

This clone was counted only a few times. V is TRBV6-6 and J is TRBJ2-7; D not resolved. Germline V gene lookup returns CDR1 MNHNY and CDR2 SVGAGI (reference sequence). Deletions cut 8 bases from V and 0 bases from J, with 11 bases between. The length of the CDR3 is 13 residues. The DNA for the CDR3 is TGTGCCAGCTCCCGCGCGAGCTCCTACGAGCAGTACTTC. Residues: CASSRASSYEQYF.

The CDR3 loop reads CASRTFGTGAAEQYF. CDR3 DNA sequence: TGTGCCAGCAGAACGTTTGGGACAGGGGCAGCCGAGCAGTACTTC. The gene calls are TRBV27 and TRBJ2-7; TRBD1 matches 10 bases. Germline CDR1 is MNHEY and CDR2 is SMNVEV (reference sequence). The CDR3 totals 15 residues. V gave up 6 bases and J gave up 6 bases; unmatched junction bases: 11.

This rearrangement joins TRBV5-1 to TRBJ2-7, with D maybe TRBD1 (6 bases). Germline V gene data show CDR1 as SGHRS and CDR2 as YFSETQ. The CDR3 runs to 13 residues. Between the trimmed V and J ends, which lost 3 bases and 9 bases, there was a span of 16 bases. This CDR3 is CASSSDSSSPQYF. Written as DNA, the CDR3 is TGCGCCAGCAGCTCGGACAGCTCATCCCCGCAGTACTTC.

The chain combines TRBV7-9 with TRBJ2-4; a possible D gene is TRBD2 (6 bases). The germline gives CDR1 SEHNR, CDR2 FQNEAQ (reference sequence). V shed 0 bases and J shed 3 bases, with 9 bases lying between them. The CDR3 sequence is 15 residues long. CDR3 DNA: TGTGCCAGCAGCTTAGCATCCGGGGGCAAAAACATTCAGTACTTC. Protein product: CASSLASGGKNIQYF.

This rearrangement joins TRBV28 to TRBJ2-1; the D gene is possibly TRBD1 (6 bases). V lost 6 bases and J 0 bases, leaving 15 bases between the germline ends. The CDR3 runs 16 residues. Germline CDR1 MDHEN, CDR2 SYDVKM. The CDR3 bases are TGTGCCAGCAGCCTAGGGGGACGGCGCTCCTACAATGAGCAGTTCTTC. Translation gives CASSLGGRRSYNEQFF.

The chain links TRBV27 to TRBJ1-2; TRBD1 aligns across 8 bases. Germline V gene data show CDR1 as MNHEY and CDR2 as SMNVEV (reference sequence). The CDR3 is 14 amino acids. The trim removed 8 bases at V and 4 bases at J, leaving 9 bases unmatched. CDR3 coding DNA: TGTGCCAGCCCTGAGGACAGGGCCCCCTATGGCTACACCTTC. Its protein is CASPEDRAPYGYTF.

The V and J genes are TRBV27 and TRBJ1-6; 9 bases are shared with TRBD1. CDR1 is MNHEY, CDR2 SMNVEV, per germline (reference sequence). The CDR3 totals 15 residues. With 1 base clipped from V and 8 bases from J, the junction kept 3 bases outside the gene matches. This CDR3 reads CASSLYGQGYSPLHF. The CDR3 nucleotides read TGTGCCAGCAGTTTATATGGACAGGGGTATTCACCCCTCCACTTT.

This clone has only one observation. V and J are TRBV6-1 and TRBJ2-1; tentative D call: TRBD1 (6 bases). Germline V CDR1 and CDR2: MNHNS, SASEGT. V was cut by 3 bases and J by 3 bases, with 9 bases left in between. The CDR3 totals 14 residues. The CDR3 DNA sequence: TGTGCCAGCAGTGAGCAGGGGCACTACAATGAGCAGTTCTTC. This codes for CASSEQGHYNEQFF.

The chain has TRBV29-1 and TRBJ1-2; D is ambiguous. This CDR3 spans 15 amino acids. The V end lost 0 bases, the J end lost 4 bases, and 15 bases lay between the germline ends. Germline loops: CDR1 SQVTM, CDR2 ANQGSEA. The CDR3 loop reads CSVEDQAGVSYGYTF. The CDR3 DNA sequence: TGCAGCGTTGAAGATCAGGCCGGGGTTAGCTATGGCTACACCTTC.

The CDR3: CASSEKGFESSYNEQFF. The DNA for the CDR3 is TGTGCCAGCAGTGAAAAGGGGTTTGAGAGCTCCTACAATGAGCAGTTCTTC. The chain joins TRBV2 to TRBJ2-1, with a possible D match to TRBD1 (5 bases). The CDR3 spans 17 residues. Trimming stripped 2 bases from V and 0 bases from J, with 14 bases between. Germline V gene sequence: CDR1 SNHLY, CDR2 FYNNEI. Combining the CDR3 with reference TRBV2 and TRBJ2-1 gives the whole variable domain EPEVTQTPSHQVTQMGQEVILRCVPISNHLYFYWYRQILGQKVEFLVSFYNNEISEKSEIFDDQFSVERPDGSNFTLKIRSTKLEDSAMYFCASSEKGFESSYNEQFFGPGTRLTVL.

This clone was detected only a few times. The V and J genes are TRBV6-5 and TRBJ1-4, with D possibly being TRBD1 (5 bases). This CDR3 contains 14 residues. Trimming shortened V by 2 bases and J by 6 bases, and 10 bases separated the two germline ends. Germline values: CDR1 MNHEY, CDR2 SVGAGI. This chain's CDR3 is CASSYGGVDEKLFF. CDR3 DNA sequence: TGTGCCAGCAGTTACGGAGGGGTCGATGAAAAACTGTTTTTT.